A selection of T cell receptor beta chains follows, all from one sample in a study of T cells in Graves' hyperthyroidism and ophthalmopathy. Using its own MiXCR run on the multiplex PCR reads, TCRdb lists one record per CDR3 protein. The sample consists of a few hundred thousand distinct CDR3 sequences, around 15% of them appearing once. The sample was blood. The receptors stem from a woman aged 45-65 years with Graves' hyperthyroidism that later progressed to Graves' ophthalmopathy. Both conserved end residues are part of each CDR3. A D gene is named only where the DNA matches it firmly. Some rows have no size entry. The others give once, few or many, or a class for an expanded clone.

D | J | size | V | DNA | CDR3
NA | TRBJ1-1 | many | TRBV12-3/TRBV12-4 | TGTGCCAGCAGTTTAATTTGGAGCACTGAAGCTTTCTTT | CASSLIWSTEAFF
NA | TRBJ2-6 | many | TRBV2 | TGTGCCAGCAGTTCAGGGGTTGCTGGGGCCAACGTCCTGACTTTC | CASSSGVAGANVLTF
NA | TRBJ2-1 | many | TRBV2 | TGTGCCAGCAGTGTTGGACCCCCGGGGCCAGTGGGGCATGAGCAGTTCTTC | CASSVGPPGPVGHEQFF
NA | TRBJ1-4 | NA | TRBV18 | TGTGCCAGCTCACCCCTCCGGGAGGAAGGACTGTTTTTT | CASSPLREEGLFF
TRBD2 | TRBJ2-5 | many | TRBV20-1 | TGCAGTGTCCTGAGTCGCGCGGGAGTCCGAGAGACCCAGTACTTC | CSVLSRAGVRETQYF
NA | TRBJ2-3 | many | TRBV28 | TGTGCCAGCAACGGTCCAGCAGGGGCCACAGATACGCAGTATTTT | CASNGPAGATDTQYF
TRBD1 | TRBJ1-2 | many | TRBV29-1 | TGCAGCGCTCTTATCCCTTTGGACAGGGACGGTGGCTACACCTTC | CSALIPLDRDGGYTF
NA | TRBJ2-3 | many | TRBV7-8 | TGTGCCAGCAAGAGTGGGAGACGTGCAGATACGCAGTATTTT | CASKSGRRADTQYF
TRBD1 | TRBJ2-3 | many | TRBV12-3/TRBV12-4 | TGTGCCAGCTTTATGGGACAGCCCACAGATACGCAGTATTTT | CASFMGQPTDTQYF
TRBD2 | TRBJ2-5 | few | TRBV5-6 | TGTGCCAGCAGCTGGGCGGGGGGATCAGAGACCCAGTACTTC | CASSWAGGSETQYF
NA | TRBJ2-3 | NA | TRBV7-6 | TGTGCCAGCAGCTTAATGGGTTCTAACACAGATACGCGGTATTTT | CASSLMGSNTDTRYF
NA | TRBJ2-1 | few | TRBV19 | TGTGCCAGCCAGGGACTTGAATACAATGAGCAGTTCTTC | CASQGLEYNEQFF
NA | TRBJ2-5 | many | TRBV6-6 | TGTGCCAGCAGTTACTCGTTCGGGACAAGAGGAGAGACCCAGTACTTC | CASSYSFGTRGETQYF
NA | TRBJ2-7 | many | TRBV7-9 | TGTGCCAGCAGCCACCGGGTTAGCACCCACGAGCAGTACTTC | CASSHRVSTHEQYF
TRBD2 | TRBJ2-3 | many | TRBV20-1 | TGCAGTGCTAGAGTCCAGGGGCTAGCGGGACAACATACGCAGTATTTT | CSARVQGLAGQHTQYF
NA | TRBJ1-5 | few | TRBV20-1 | TGCAGTGCTGTCCGACTCAGGGTGGGAAGCAATCAGCCCCAGCATTTT | CSAVRLRVGSNQPQHF
NA | TRBJ2-7 | many | TRBV5-8 | TGTGCCAGCAGCCGCCGTAACGAGCAGTACTTC | CASSRRNEQYF
NA | TRBJ2-3 | NA | TRBV28 | TGTGCCAGCAGCGACCGGGAACCTAGCACAGATACGCAGTATTTT | CASSDREPSTDTQYF
TRBD2 | TRBJ2-5 | NA | TRBV14 | TGTGCCAGCAGCCAAGGTCTAGCGGTTCTCACGGGGACCCAGTACTTC | CASSQGLAVLTGTQYF
TRBD2 | TRBJ2-5 | few | TRBV24-1 | TGTGCCACCAGTGCTCCCTACCGGGAGGGAGAGGAGACCCAGTACTTC | CATSAPYREGEETQYF
TRBD1 | TRBJ2-3 | NA | TRBV5-8 | TGTGCCAGCAGGACGACAGGGGGCTTTCCCGATACGCAGTATTTT | CASRTTGGFPDTQYF
TRBD2 | TRBJ2-1 | many | TRBV20-1 | TGCAGTGCTAGTCTAGCGGGAGGGCCGAGGGAGCAGTTCTTC | CSASLAGGPREQFF
NA | TRBJ2-1 | many | TRBV28 | TGTGCCACCCGGACCTATTACAATGAGCAGTTCTTC | CATRTYYNEQFF
NA | TRBJ2-5 | many | TRBV3-1 | TGTGCCAGCAGCCATCAGGGATCTCAAGAGACCCAGTACTTC | CASSHQGSQETQYF
TRBD2 | TRBJ2-5 | many | TRBV3-1 | TGTGCCAGCAGCCAGGTCAGCGGGAGCCGGGAGACCCAGTACTTC | CASSQVSGSRETQYF